What follows describes a single T cell receptor (beta chain). The CDR3 has 15 residues. Per the germline V gene, CDR1 is MDHEN and CDR2 is SYDVKM. V lost 5 bases, J lost 7 bases, and 10 bases stayed unmatched. These data belong to a study of blood T cell repertoires in COVID-19. Some clones are missing from TCRdb's copy, which holds only in-frame ones; the method was immunoSEQ multiplex PCR. The sample has about 210,000 clones; around nine tenths are singletons. The source material was peripheral blood. This sequence originates from a man aged 40-50 years with acute or convalescent COVID-19. This chain joins TRBV28 and TRBJ1-5; 8 nucleotides agree with TRBD1. CDR3 sequence: CASSPQDRVSQPQHF. The CDR3 nucleotides are TGTGCCAGCAGTCCCCAGGACAGGGTTAGCCAGCCCCAGCATTTT.